These 21 T cell receptor beta chains were sequenced from one sample in a study of response to subunit inactivated influenza vaccine. One entry per CDR3 protein, called by TCRdb with MiXCR from the RT-PCR reads. The data show 550,000 to 650,000 distinct CDR3 sequences, 10% to 15% seen once. The specimen was PBMCs from blood, collected on the day of vaccination. The receptors derive from a man in his fifties who received an inactivated influenza vaccine.

This chain connects TRBV4-3 to TRBJ1-3; D uncertain. The CDR3 loop spans 16 amino acids. Trimming took off 0 bases at V and 0 bases at J, with 9 bases between the two ends. CDR1 is LGHNA and CDR2 is YSLEER in the germline V gene. The CDR3, as DNA: TGCGCCAGCAGCCAAGAACTAGTTAGCTCTGGAAACACCATATATTTT. Translation: CASSQELVSSGNTIYF.

This sequence joins TRBV5-1 and TRBJ1-1; TRBD1 is a possible D gene (5 bases). The V and J ends lost 2 bases and 5 bases respectively, with 22 bases between them. The CDR3 has 17 residues. Germline V lookup: CDR1 SGHRS, CDR2 YFSETQ. CDR3 protein: CASSFGIGVRGQTEAFF. The CDR3 DNA is TGCGCCAGCAGCTTCGGAATCGGAGTTAGGGGTCAGACTGAAGCTTTCTTT.

This chain links TRBV5-6 with TRBJ2-6; D gene ambiguous. Germline V gives CDR1 SGHDT, CDR2 YYEEEE. The CDR3 extends over 17 amino acids. V was cut by 2 bases and J by 0 bases, with 12 bases left in between. CDR3 protein: CASSFIAPSSGANVLTF. DNA for the CDR3: TGTGCCAGCAGCTTTATAGCACCGAGCTCTGGGGCCAACGTCCTGACTTTC.

This clonotype has a count of ten or more. V gene TRBV11-2 combines with J gene TRBJ2-1; 7 bases match TRBD1. CDR1 SGHAT and CDR2 FQNNGV come from the germline V gene. V lost 5 bases, J lost 1 base, and 8 bases stayed unmatched. The CDR3 is 16 amino acids. CDR3 in amino acids: CASSRNRQGSYNEQFF. The CDR3 DNA is TGTGCCAGCAGCCGGAATAGACAGGGATCCTACAATGAGCAGTTCTTC.

Ten or more counts support this clonotype. The V and J genes are TRBV7-9 and TRBJ2-1; TRBD1 might be the D (5 bases). Germline lookup yields CDR1 SEHNR and CDR2 FQNEAQ (reference sequence). The CDR3 spans 16 residues. V lost 1 base to trimming and J lost 3 bases, with 13 bases between them. The CDR3 loop is CASSLDTGPLYNEQFF. The CDR3 DNA reads TGTGCCAGCAGCTTAGATACAGGACCCCTCTACAATGAGCAGTTCTTC.

J is TRBJ2-7 and V is TRBV7-9, with D hard to call. Looked up from germline, CDR1 is SEHNR and CDR2 is FQNEAQ (reference sequence). The V and J ends lost 5 bases and 6 bases respectively, with 11 bases between them. The CDR3 consists of 12 residues. Written as DNA, the CDR3 is TGTGCCAGCAGCCTTATGCCGAGCGAGCAGTACTTC. Its protein product is CASSLMPSEQYF.

This clonotype was recorded many times. The chain recombines TRBV5-1 with TRBJ1-2; D gene unclear. V was shortened by 0 bases and J by 3 bases, with 6 bases between the two germline ends. The CDR3 extends over 13 amino acids. Germline V gene data show CDR1 as SGHRS and CDR2 as YFSETQ. CDR3 sequence: CASSLASDYGYTF. The CDR3 nucleotides are TGCGCCAGCAGCTTGGCCTCGGACTATGGCTACACCTTC.

The V call is TRBV12-3 or TRBV12-4, the J call TRBJ2-3; 8 bases map to TRBD2. V lost 7 bases, J lost 3 bases, and 9 bases stayed unmatched. CDR3 length equals 15 residues. The CDR3 DNA reads as TGTGCCAGCAAGGAATGGACTAGCCCGACAGATACGCAGTATTTT. Translating gives CASKEWTSPTDTQYF.

This chain uses TRBV7-9 with TRBJ2-3; 9 bases map to TRBD1. Germline V gene lookup returns CDR1 SEHNR and CDR2 FQNEAQ (reference sequence). The CDR3 is made up of 15 amino acids. V was clipped by 5 bases and J by 5 bases; unmatched bases: 8. The CDR3 reads CASSHRDRVVDTQYF. CDR3 nucleotides: TGTGCCAGCAGCCACCGGGACAGGGTTGTAGATACGCAGTATTTT.

The rearrangement joins TRBV3-1 to TRBJ2-7; D not certain. The CDR3 loop spans 11 amino acids. The germline V gene has CDR1 LGHDT and CDR2 YNNKEL (reference sequence). The V gene lost 6 bases and the J gene lost 5 bases, with 8 bases spanning the gap. Here the CDR3 reads CASRMGDEQYF. The CDR3 DNA sequence: TGTGCCAGCAGGATGGGCGACGAGCAGTACTTC.

This clonotype has just a few counts. The V and J genes are TRBV5-1 and TRBJ1-1; D remains unclear. The CDR3 runs to 13 residues. Germline loops: CDR1 SGHRS, CDR2 YFSETQ. The germline V and J ends were trimmed by 5 bases and 1 base, with 9 bases remaining between them. In nucleotides, the CDR3 is TGCGCCAGCAGACACACTTCGAACACTGAAGCTTTCTTT. Its translation is CASRHTSNTEAFF.

The chain uses TRBV11-2 and TRBJ2-5; D ambiguous. The length of the CDR3 is 14 residues. V gave up 2 bases and J gave up 5 bases, with 12 bases separating them. The germline V gene has CDR1 SGHAT and CDR2 FQNNGV. CDR3 sequence: CASSLSWLSETQYF. Written as DNA, the CDR3 is TGTGCCAGCAGCTTATCCTGGCTGTCGGAGACCCAGTACTTC.

This clonotype was observed a handful of times. The V and J genes are TRBV11-1 and TRBJ2-2; 14 nucleotides match TRBD2. With 4 bases clipped from V and 0 bases from J, the junction kept 13 bases outside the gene matches. There are 21 residues in the CDR3. Per the germline V gene, CDR1 is SGHAT and CDR2 is FQDESV (reference sequence). CDR3 loop: CASSSRAPGLAGDTNTGELFF. CDR3 coding DNA: TGTGCCAGCAGCTCCAGAGCCCCGGGACTAGCGGGAGATACGAACACCGGGGAGCTGTTTTTT.

This clonotype was observed a few times. The chain joins TRBV5-1 to TRBJ2-7; 14 positions agree with TRBD2. This CDR3 is 18 amino acids long. Trimming cost V 3 bases and J 1 base; bases outside gene matches: 9. The germline gives CDR1 SGHRS, CDR2 YFSETQ. The CDR3 sequence is CASSSRTSGRSSSYEQYF. CDR3 nucleotides: TGCGCCAGCAGCTCCCGGACTAGCGGGAGGAGTTCATCCTACGAGCAGTACTTC.

This clonotype was observed once. The CDR3 here is CSANFLPGGEQFF. The CDR3 nucleotides read TGCAGTGCGAATTTCCTACCCGGTGGTGAGCAGTTCTTC. The chain couples TRBV20-1 to TRBJ2-1, with unresolved D. V lost 6 bases and J 9 bases, leaving 18 bases between the germline ends. The CDR3 is made up of 13 amino acids. In germline, CDR1 is DFQATT, CDR2 SNEGSKA (reference sequence).

The sample holds a few counts of this clonotype. The chain has TRBV12-3 or TRBV12-4 and TRBJ2-1; 10 bases fit TRBD2. This CDR3 contains 21 residues. V was pared by 4 bases and J by 4 bases, with 22 bases of the junction left unmatched. The CDR3 region has the DNA TGTGCCAGCAGTTCCCCCCCGGGGGTAGCGGGGGGAATACCCTTTTACAATGAGCAGTTCTTC. This translates into CASSSPPGVAGGIPFYNEQFF.

Ten or more counts support this clonotype. CDR3 residues: CASSLAGDNTGELFF. In nucleotides, the CDR3 is TGCGCCAGCAGCTTGGCAGGGGATAACACCGGGGAGCTGTTTTTT. This chain joins TRBV5-1 and TRBJ2-2; D is possibly TRBD1 (6 bases). Germline CDR1 is SGHRS and CDR2 is YFSETQ. The V end lost 0 bases, the J end lost 2 bases, and 8 bases lay between the germline ends. The CDR3 consists of 15 residues.

There are many counts of this clonotype. V gene TRBV4-1 combines with J gene TRBJ2-3; TRBD2 aligns across 12 bases. CDR1 is MGHRA and CDR2 is YSYEKL in the germline V gene. CDR3 length: 15 residues. J lost 8 bases, V lost 8 bases, and 11 bases had no gene match. CDR3 residues: CASLGLAGLSGTQYF. The DNA of the CDR3 is TGCGCCAGCCTCGGACTAGCGGGGTTAAGTGGTACGCAGTATTTT.

A few counts support this clonotype. The chain joins TRBV6-5 to TRBJ2-1; either TRBD1 or TRBD2 may supply D (5 bases each). Germline V CDR1 and CDR2: MNHEY, SVGAGI. V lost 1 base, J lost 8 bases, and 15 bases lay in between. The CDR3 spans 15 residues. The CDR3 reads CASSYFTLGAYEQFF. The CDR3 region has the DNA TGTGCCAGCAGTTACTTTACACTAGGGGCCTATGAGCAGTTCTTC.

This clonotype came up a few times. The chain combines TRBV2 with TRBJ2-7; a possible D gene is TRBD2 (6 bases). V was cut by 3 bases and J by 2 bases, with 14 bases left in between. The CDR3 covers 15 residues. Germline V gives CDR1 SNHLY, CDR2 FYNNEI. The CDR3: CASSDGGRVAYEQYF. For the CDR3, the DNA is TGTGCCAGCAGTGACGGGGGTAGAGTTGCCTACGAGCAGTACTTC.

The chain is built from TRBV7-9 and TRBJ2-7; D tentatively fits TRBD1 or TRBD2 (5 bases each). V dropped 5 bases and J dropped 4 bases, with 18 bases sitting between them. Germline CDR1 reads SEHNR; CDR2 reads FQNEAQ (reference sequence). The length of the CDR3 is 15 residues. The CDR3 here is CASSAGTAPPYEQYF. The CDR3 nucleotides read TGTGCCAGCAGCGCCGGGACGGCACCTCCTTACGAGCAGTACTTC.